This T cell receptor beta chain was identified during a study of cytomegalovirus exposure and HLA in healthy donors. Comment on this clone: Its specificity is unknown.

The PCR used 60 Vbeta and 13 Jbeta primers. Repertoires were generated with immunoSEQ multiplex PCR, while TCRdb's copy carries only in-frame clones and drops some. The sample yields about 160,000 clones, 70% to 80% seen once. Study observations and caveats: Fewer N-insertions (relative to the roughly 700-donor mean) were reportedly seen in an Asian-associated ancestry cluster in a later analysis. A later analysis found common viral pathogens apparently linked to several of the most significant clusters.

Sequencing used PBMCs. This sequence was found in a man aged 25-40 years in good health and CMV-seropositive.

This CDR3 reads CASSRLAGGPFGETQYF. In DNA form, the CDR3 reads TGCGCCAGCAGCCGACTAGCGGGGGGGCCCTTCGGAGAGACCCAGTACTTC. The genes are TRBV4-1 and TRBJ2-5; 14 bases align to TRBD2. V lost 4 bases and J lost 4; bases outside the gene matches: 8. CDR3 length: 17 residues. The germline CDR1 and CDR2 sequences are MGHRA and YSYEKL.